This TCR beta chain was sequenced for a study of cytomegalovirus exposure and HLA in healthy donors. The study, taken as a whole, reports: The classifier reportedly diagnosed cytomegalovirus status with high specificity and sensitivity. In vitro work confirmed that a few CMV-associated chains recognize CMV antigens. The study put 150 or so TCR beta chains on its list as cytomegalovirus-associated. Subsequent analysis showed first-cohort TCR clusters tending to co-occur in 120 or so validation repertoires.

This clone was seen only once. Its antigen is currently unknown. The assay was immunoSEQ multiplex PCR, and TCRdb's table has in-frame clones only and misses some. The table lists 150,000 to 200,000 clones, around 86% of them singletons. The V end was cut by 0 bases, the J end by 3 bases, with 10 bases between. The CDR3 has 15 amino acids. The germline V gene has CDR1 SGHAT and CDR2 FQNNGV. Sequenced input: PBMCs. This rearrangement joins TRBV11-2 to TRBJ2-3; D might be TRBD2 (5 bases). The clonotype originates from a woman under 30 in good health and CMV-seronegative. The CDR3 DNA is TGTGCCAGCAGCTTAGATCGAGGGTGGACAGATACGCAGTATTTT. This translates into CASSLDRGWTDTQYF.